This T cell receptor (beta chain) was sequenced for a study of CD8+CD57+ T cells in acquired aplastic anemia. Study background: Sorted CD4+ and CD8+ cell DNA averaged about 3 ug.

A note on this clonotype: Its antigen is as yet unknown.

Study-wide results and limits: The study identified under 30 CD8+ CDR3 sequences shared by patients and controls.

The CDR3 runs to 15 residues. The V and J ends lost 6 bases and 5 bases, in that order; junction bases with no gene match: 8. Germline V CDR1 and CDR2: MNHNY, SVGAGI (reference sequence). Those patients picked for sequencing had displayed CD8+CD57+ cell expansion on flow cytometry. Every patient was diagnosed with severe acquired aplastic anemia. Genomic DNA, serving as template, underwent TCR beta VDJ and CDR3 profiling. TCRdb ran MiXCR on the reads and lists one entry per CDR3 protein. In the table there are under 250,000 distinct CDR3 sequences, more than 40% of which are singletons. This TCR was sampled from a human donor with aplastic anemia. Sequencing used sorted CD4+, CD8+, or CD8+CD57+ T cells (not recorded which) from PBMCs. V gene TRBV6-6 combines with J gene TRBJ2-2; 8 nucleotides align to TRBD2. The CDR3 DNA is TGTGCCAGCAGAATAGCGGGAATCGGGACCGGGGAGCTGTTTTTT. It is translated as CASRIAGIGTGELFF.